These 30 T cell receptor beta chains were all obtained from the same sample, sequenced in a study of response to subunit inactivated influenza vaccine. A single record per CDR3 protein comes from TCRdb applying MiXCR to the RT-PCR reads. This table has approximately 290,000 distinct CDR3 sequences, about 20% appearing once. The sample here was PBMCs from blood, taken about 20 months after vaccination. Receptor source: a man aged 50-75 years who received an inactivated influenza vaccine.

This clonotype was seen a handful of times. This chain links TRBV6-5 with TRBJ1-3; D gene unclear. This CDR3 has 14 residues. V lost 4 bases to trimming and J lost 2 bases, with 9 bases between them. Looked up from germline, CDR1 is MNHEY and CDR2 is SVGAGI. The CDR3 DNA sequence: TGTGCCAGCAGTTTGGCCAGGACTGGAAACACCATATATTTT. Amino acid sequence: CASSLARTGNTIYF.

The rearrangement joins TRBV7-9 to TRBJ2-1, with D possibly matching TRBD2 (6 bases). CDR1 is SEHNR and CDR2 is FQNEAQ in the germline V gene (reference sequence). This CDR3 contains 12 residues. V lost 4 bases and J 9 bases, leaving 10 bases between the germline ends. For the CDR3, the DNA is TGTGCCAGCAGCTGGGACTCACGTGAGCAGTTCTTC. Its translation: CASSWDSREQFF. Full variable domain (remainder filled in from reference TRBV7-9 and TRBJ2-1): DTGVSQNPRHKITKRGQNVTFRCDPISEHNRLYWYRQTLGQGPEFLTYFQNEAQLEKSRLLSDRFSAERPKGSFSTLEIQRTEQGDSAMYLCASSWDSREQFFGPGTRLTVL.

This clonotype showed up just a few times. The chain is built from TRBV12-3 or TRBV12-4 and TRBJ1-1; maybe TRBD1 (6 bases). The CDR3 is 15 amino acids. V was clipped by 7 bases and J by 1 base, with 16 bases between them. CDR3 DNA: TGTGCCAGCACCCTAAGGAGACAGGAGAACACTGAAGCTTTCTTT. It codes for CASTLRRQENTEAFF.

This clonotype was picked up a small number of times. The gene calls are TRBV7-2 and TRBJ2-3; D gene uncertain. Germline V gene lookup returns CDR1 SGHTA and CDR2 FQGNSA. There are 14 residues in the CDR3. Deletions cut 6 bases from V and 2 bases from J, with 12 bases between. CDR3 nucleotide sequence: TGTGCCAGCAGTTCTTTTGGCTACACAGATACGCAGTATTTT. It translates to CASSSFGYTDTQYF.

This chain connects TRBV15 to TRBJ1-5; D is possibly TRBD1 (5 bases). The germline V gene encodes CDR1 LNHNV and CDR2 YYDKDF (reference sequence). V lost 2 bases and J 1 base, leaving 15 bases between the germline ends. The CDR3 runs 17 residues. The chain's CDR3 is CATSRFPGPVSNQPQHF. The CDR3 coding sequence is TGTGCCACCAGCAGATTTCCGGGACCAGTAAGCAATCAGCCCCAGCATTTT.

This clonotype appeared a few times. The chain is built from TRBV3-1 and TRBJ1-1; D might be TRBD1 (5 bases). Trimming shortened V by 0 bases and J by 1 base, and 9 bases separated the two germline ends. The CDR3 contains 15 residues. The germline V gene encodes CDR1 LGHDT and CDR2 YNNKEL (reference sequence). The CDR3 nucleotides read TGTGCCAGCAGCCAAGATTGGGGCAGGAACACTGAAGCTTTCTTT. Amino acid sequence: CASSQDWGRNTEAFF.

This clonotype was detected a few times. The chain combines TRBV12-3 or TRBV12-4 with TRBJ1-5; D call uncertain. The CDR3 covers 14 residues. Trimming left V 3 bases short and J 2 bases short, with 8 bases between. In nucleotides, the CDR3 is TGTGCCAGCAGTTTTGAGGGTGGCAATCAGCCCCAGCATTTT. Translation: CASSFEGGNQPQHF.

The table lists this clonotype with a count of one. V usage is TRBV29-1 and J usage is TRBJ2-1; no definite D call. V lost 1 base and J lost 2, with 12 bases in between. Germline loops: CDR1 SQVTM, CDR2 ANQGSEA. The CDR3 covers 15 residues. The CDR3 DNA reads as TGCAGCGTTGAAGCGCGGCAGAACCCCTACAATGAGCAGTTCTTC. Translated: CSVEARQNPYNEQFF.

This clonotype was found a few times. This chain uses TRBV7-2 with TRBJ1-4, with D tentatively TRBD1 (6 bases). V was trimmed by 6 bases and J by 6 bases, leaving 14 bases between them. Germline loops: CDR1 SGHTA, CDR2 FQGNSA. This CDR3 has 14 residues. The CDR3 DNA reads as TGTGCCAGCAGAAGGACAGCGGGGGATGAAAAACTGTTTTTT. Its translation: CASRRTAGDEKLFF.

This clonotype came up a few times. The chain carries TRBV18 and TRBJ1-1; D remains ambiguous. The CDR3 has 15 amino acids. The germline gives CDR1 KGHSH, CDR2 LQKENI. Trimming removed 0 bases from V and 1 base from J, with 9 bases in between. CDR3 DNA sequence: TGTGCCAGCTCACCACCAAGGTATGCGAACACTGAAGCTTTCTTT. Its translation is CASSPPRYANTEAFF.

This clonotype was picked up a small number of times. V gene TRBV7-8 combines with J gene TRBJ1-1, with D uncertain. Trimming stripped 5 bases from V and 6 bases from J, with 13 bases between. The CDR3 contains 13 residues. Germline V CDR1 and CDR2: SGHVS, FQNEAQ. The DNA of the CDR3 is TGTGCCAGCAGCGTGGGTCGATGGGCTGAAGCTTTCTTT. Translation: CASSVGRWAEAFF.

This clonotype has only a few counts. The rearrangement links TRBV20-1 to TRBJ1-2; D unclear. Germline-derived CDR1 and CDR2 are DFQATT and SNEGSKA (reference sequence). The CDR3 runs to 12 residues. V lost 6 bases, J lost 1 base, and 9 bases lay in between. Here the CDR3 DNA reads TGCAGTGCGGAGGGCAGTAACTATGGCTACACCTTC. This codes for CSAEGSNYGYTF.

This chain uses TRBV11-1 with TRBJ2-1; D might be TRBD1 (5 bases). V lost 5 bases and J lost 5, with 7 bases in between. CDR1 is SGHAT, CDR2 FQDESV, per germline (reference sequence). CDR3 length: 12 amino acids. CDR3 DNA: TGTGCCAGCAGCGCGACAGACAATGAGCAGTTCTTC. Translated: CASSATDNEQFF.

This sequence joins TRBV7-9 and TRBJ1-2; 7 bases are a match to TRBD1. Germline V gives CDR1 SEHNR, CDR2 FQNEAQ (reference sequence). V shed 5 bases, J shed 4 bases, and the junction held 7 bases outside the gene matches. This CDR3 has 14 residues. CDR3 coding DNA: TGTGCCAGCAGCGAATCAGGGGGGGGCTATGGCTACACCTTC. Protein: CASSESGGGYGYTF.

This clonotype has only a few counts. V usage is TRBV12-3 or TRBV12-4 and J usage is TRBJ2-7; D is ambiguous. V gave up 0 bases and J gave up 4 bases, with 7 bases separating them. This CDR3 is 13 amino acids long. Here the CDR3 reads CASSLAPLYEQYF. The CDR3 region has the DNA TGTGCCAGCAGTTTAGCGCCTCTGTACGAGCAGTACTTC.

The rearrangement links TRBV27 to TRBJ2-6; perhaps TRBD1 as D (6 bases). Trimming removed 5 bases at V and 3 bases at J, with 8 bases between. CDR1 is MNHEY, CDR2 SMNVEV, per germline (reference sequence). This CDR3 comprises 14 residues. The CDR3 bases are TGTGCCAGCAGTGGGGGCTATGGGGCCAACGTCCTGACTTTC. Protein product: CASSGGYGANVLTF.

This clonotype has a handful of counts. The rearrangement links TRBV20-1 to TRBJ2-7; D possibly uses TRBD1 or TRBD2 (5 bases each). V lost 5 bases and J lost 2, with 10 bases in between. Germline values: CDR1 DFQATT, CDR2 SNEGSKA (reference sequence). CDR3 length: 12 residues. In nucleotides, the CDR3 is TGCAGTGCTGGGGACCAAGCCTACGAGCAGTACTTC. This gives the protein CSAGDQAYEQYF.

This chain joins TRBV29-1 and TRBJ2-5; TRBD1 is a possible D gene (5 bases). The CDR3 loop spans 13 amino acids. Germline CDR1 is SQVTM and CDR2 is ANQGSEA. Trimming stripped 0 bases from V and 9 bases from J, with 14 bases between. CDR3 nucleotide sequence: TGCAGCGTTGAAGATGGACACGGGTATCCCCAGTACTTC. It is translated as CSVEDGHGYPQYF.

In this sample, this clonotype turned up a few times. This chain links TRBV24-1 with TRBJ2-1; D may match TRBD1 or TRBD2 (5 bases each). The V gene lost 4 bases and the J gene lost 9 bases, with 33 bases spanning the gap. Germline loops: CDR1 KGHDR, CDR2 SFDVKD. CDR3 length equals 20 residues. CDR3 coding DNA: TGTGCCACCAGTGAGAGGAACCGGGACGGCATTTCCCGGGCCGGAGTTGAGCAGTTCTTC. It is translated as CATSERNRDGISRAGVEQFF.

The genes are TRBV10-3 and TRBJ2-2, with D maybe TRBD1 (5 bases). The CDR3 is 14 amino acids. Between the trimmed V and J ends, which lost 4 bases and 2 bases, there was a span of 8 bases. Germline CDR1 and CDR2: ENHRY and SYGVKD. The CDR3 sequence is CAISGQINTGELFF. The CDR3 DNA reads TGTGCCATCAGTGGACAGATTAACACCGGGGAGCTGTTTTTT.

This clonotype was counted at least ten times. The V and J genes are TRBV15 and TRBJ1-5; the match to TRBD1 covers 7 bases. CDR3 length: 15 amino acids. The V gene end was trimmed by 0 bases and the J gene end by 3 bases; junction bases not matched to a gene: 2. Germline V CDR1 and CDR2: LNHNV, YYDKDF (reference sequence). CDR3 in DNA: TGTGCCACCAGCAGAGATGGGACAGTCAATCAGCCCCAGCATTTT. Encoded protein: CATSRDGTVNQPQHF.

A few counts support this clonotype. This may be a read error: a much more frequent sequence differs by one nucleotide. This chain connects TRBV7-9 to TRBJ1-5; D may be TRBD1 (5 bases). This CDR3 has 14 residues. Looked up from germline, CDR1 is SEHNR and CDR2 is FQNEAQ (reference sequence). CDR3 sequence reads: CASSFGGIDQSQHF. The CDR3 region has the DNA TGTGCCAGCAGCTTTGGGGGGATCGATCAGTCCCAGCATTTT.

Note on this clonotype: The germline gene is not matched at one end of the junction; a read error may be the cause. The chain is built from TRBV4-3 and TRBJ2-1; D gene unclear. Germline V gives CDR1 LGHNA, CDR2 YSLEER. This CDR3 is built from 13 residues. This CDR3 reads CASSQDMFPRLVF. Written as DNA, the CDR3 is TGCGCCAGCAGCCAAGATATGTTCCCCCGTTTGGTCTTC.

This chain links TRBV7-9 with TRBJ2-1, with D hard to call. Germline-derived CDR1 and CDR2 are SEHNR and FQNEAQ (reference sequence). V lost 5 bases to trimming and J lost 9 bases, with 20 bases between them. The CDR3 sequence is 15 residues long. CDR3 in DNA: TGTGCCAGCAGCCCCCAAGGCCGTAGGATGGTTGAGCAGTTCTTC. Translated, it gives CASSPQGRRMVEQFF.

This chain connects TRBV20-1 to TRBJ2-7; no clear D gene. Germline V gene lookup returns CDR1 DFQATT and CDR2 SNEGSKA (reference sequence). There are 11 residues in the CDR3. V lost 7 bases, J lost 3 bases, and 10 bases lay in between. The CDR3 DNA reads TGCAGTGGCACCCTGGGCTACGAGCAGTACTTC. It yields the protein CSGTLGYEQYF.

The chain employs TRBV20-1 and TRBJ2-7; TRBD2 matches at 11 bases. Germline V gene lookup returns CDR1 DFQATT and CDR2 SNEGSKA (reference sequence). Losses at the gene ends were 1 base for V and 3 bases for J; bases not matched to a gene: 5. The CDR3 loop spans 15 amino acids. CDR3 loop: CSARGTGTSGYEQYF. Here the CDR3 DNA reads TGCAGTGCTAGAGGGACCGGGACTAGCGGCTACGAGCAGTACTTC.

The chain carries TRBV4-3 and TRBJ2-1; D perhaps matches TRBD2 (6 bases). V gave up 1 base and J gave up 1 base, with 8 bases separating them. The germline V gene has CDR1 LGHNA and CDR2 YSLEER. The CDR3 extends over 15 amino acids. CDR3 amino acids: CASSQAGLSYNEQFF. As DNA, the CDR3 is TGCGCCAGCAGCCAAGCTGGACTATCCTACAATGAGCAGTTCTTC.

The rearrangement joins TRBV27 to TRBJ2-5; the D gene is possibly TRBD1 (6 bases). This CDR3 region has 13 residues. The germline V gene encodes CDR1 MNHEY and CDR2 SMNVEV (reference sequence). Trimming cost V 4 bases and J 5 bases, with 11 bases left between them. The CDR3 loop is CASSYTGWETQYF. The DNA of the CDR3 is TGTGCCAGCAGTTACACAGGGTGGGAGACCCAGTACTTC.

This clonotype was observed a handful of times. The chain links TRBV9 to TRBJ1-2; no clear D. V lost 4 bases to trimming and J lost 3 bases, with 16 bases between them. This CDR3 region has 15 residues. Germline CDR1 and CDR2: SGDLS and YYNGEE. The CDR3 DNA reads TGTGCCAGCAGCATCCGCCCAGACCGTGACTATGGCTACACCTTC. Its translation: CASSIRPDRDYGYTF.

This clonotype was recorded many times. J is TRBJ1-1 and V is TRBV18; TRBD1 matches 10 bases. Germline CDR1 reads KGHSH; CDR2 reads LQKENI. V lost 5 bases, J lost 3 bases, and 6 bases stayed unmatched. CDR3 length: 15 residues. For the CDR3, the DNA is TGTGCCAGCTCAGCGACAGGGGGCGCGTACACTGAAGCTTTCTTT. It specifies CASSATGGAYTEAFF. The full variable domain, rest sourced from reference TRBV18 and TRBJ1-1, is NAGVMQNPRHLVRRRGQEARLRCSPMKGHSHVYWYRQLPEEGLKFMVYLQKENIIDESGMPKERFSAEFPKEGPSILRIQQVVRGDSAAYFCASSATGGAYTEAFFGQGTRLTVV.